Listed below are T cell receptor beta chains from one sample, sequenced in a study of control samples from healthy donors and cancer patients. Clones were read by immunoSEQ multiplex PCR, and TCRdb kept only the in-frame ones, dropping some. Of some 41,000 clones in the sample, 70% to 90% were seen once. Sequencing was performed on PBMCs. Receptors originate from a woman aged 60-70 years with lung cancer. The CDR3 runs from the conserved cysteine through the conserved F or W. The D gene is left open where the match is weak. Clone size is not always given. Where it is, it says once, few, many or a class for expanded clones.

D gene,clone size,J gene,V gene,CDR3 DNA,CDR3 protein
NA,NA,TRBJ2-7,TRBV29-1,TGCAGCGTCGGACCAGGGGAAACCTACGAGCAGTACTTC,CSVGPGETYEQYF
TRBD1,NA,TRBJ1-4,TRBV28,TGTGCCAGCAGTCTCCGACAGGGAGAAATTGAAAAACTGTTTTTT,CASSLRQGEIEKLFF
TRBD1,NA,TRBJ1-1,TRBV5-4,TGTGCCAGCAGCCTGGACAGGGAGGACACTGAAGCTTTCTTT,CASSLDREDTEAFF
TRBD2,once,TRBJ2-7,TRBV7-9,TGTGCCAGCAGCTTAGGAGCGGGGGTTGACTCCTACGAGCAGTACTTC,CASSLGAGVDSYEQYF
NA,NA,TRBJ2-7,TRBV7-9,TGTGCCAGCAGTCCCTACGAGCAGTACTTC,CASSPYEQYF
TRBD2,NA,TRBJ2-7,TRBV3-1/TRBV3-2,TGTGCCAGCAGGCATTCAGCGGGGTTTTCCTACGAGCAGTACTTC,CASRHSAGFSYEQYF
TRBD1,once,TRBJ1-1,TRBV20-1,TGCAGTGCAATCGGGACAGGAGCTTTCTTT,CSAIGTGAFF
TRBD2,NA,TRBJ2-7,TRBV6-1,TGTGCCAGCAGTGAAACAGCGGGAGGGTTATACGAGCAGTACTTC,CASSETAGGLYEQYF
NA,NA,TRBJ1-1,TRBV9,TGTGCCAGCAGCGTAGTCCCCGACGAGGACGATGAAGCTTTCTTT,CASSVVPDEDDEAFF
NA,NA,TRBJ1-1,TRBV5-4,TGTGCCAGCAGCCCGGACAGTTTGAACACTGAAGCTTTCTTT,CASSPDSLNTEAFF
NA,NA,TRBJ2-5,TRBV15,TGTGCCACCAGCAGGGGTTCAGAGACCCAGTACTTC,CATSRGSETQYF
TRBD1,NA,TRBJ2-7,TRBV5-1,TGCGCCAGCAGCTCATCGACAGGGGCGTACGAGCAGTACTTC,CASSSSTGAYEQYF
TRBD1,NA,TRBJ2-2,TRBV3-1/TRBV3-2,TGTGCCAGCAGTCAACAGGGGGCCGGGGAGCTGTTTTTT,CASSQQGAGELFF
NA,NA,TRBJ1-2,TRBV19,TGTGCCAGTAATTTAGGGAATGGCTACACCTTC,CASNLGNGYTF
TRBD1,NA,TRBJ2-1,TRBV5-4,TGTGCCAGCAGCTTGGGACAGGGGGCGCGGGAGCAGTTCTTC,CASSLGQGAREQFF
NA,NA,TRBJ1-1,TRBV28,TGTGCCAGCAGTTCGGACACCTACACTGAAGCTTTCTTT,CASSSDTYTEAFF
TRBD2,NA,TRBJ2-3,TRBV19,TGTGCCAGTAGTATAGCTAGCGGGAGTGGGACAGATACGCAGTATTTT,CASSIASGSGTDTQYF
NA,NA,TRBJ1-1,TRBV5-1,TGCGCCAGCAGCCCGAGGCTACAGGGCATGAACACTGAAGCTTTCTTT,CASSPRLQGMNTEAFF
TRBD2,few,TRBJ2-1,TRBV3-1/TRBV3-2,TGTGCCAGCACCCAGGAGGTCGGGAGGATTTCCTACAATGAGCAGTTCTTC,CASTQEVGRISYNEQFF
NA,NA,TRBJ2-3,TRBV29-1,TGCAGCGTTGAAGATGGGCAGAGCACAGATACGCAGTATTTT,CSVEDGQSTDTQYF
TRBD1,once,TRBJ2-5,TRBV5-6,TGTGCCAGCAGCAAAGGGACAGGGGGCCCCCAAGAGACCCAGTACTTC,CASSKGTGGPQETQYF
TRBD1,NA,TRBJ2-3,TRBV5-6,TGTGCCAGCAGCCCTGAGACAGGGGGGAACACAGATACGCAGTATTTT,CASSPETGGNTDTQYF
TRBD1,NA,TRBJ2-3,TRBV4-2,TGTGCCAGCAGCCAAGAAGGAACAGGGGGCACAGATACGCAGTATTTT,CASSQEGTGGTDTQYF
TRBD1,NA,TRBJ1-4,TRBV9,TGTGCCAGCAGCGTAGACAGGGGGCGAGAAAAACTGTTTTTT,CASSVDRGREKLFF
NA,NA,TRBJ2-1,TRBV28,TGTGCCAGCAGTTCAGGTAGCGGACCCTACAATGAGCAGTTCTTC,CASSSGSGPYNEQFF
TRBD1,once,TRBJ2-3,TRBV19,TGTGCCAGTAGTACAGATGGCCGGGACAGCCACACAGATACGCAGTATTTT,CASSTDGRDSHTDTQYF
NA,NA,TRBJ1-1,TRBV11-3,TGTGCCAGCAGCCCTGATTCGGACAGGAACACTGAAGCTTTCTTT,CASSPDSDRNTEAFF
NA,few,TRBJ2-5,TRBV7-9,TGTGCCAGCACCCCCCGAGAACAAGAGACCCAGTACTTC,CASTPREQETQYF
TRBD2,NA,TRBJ2-1,TRBV5-6,TGTGCCAGCAAAACTAGCGGATCCTCCTACAATGAGCAGTTCTTC,CASKTSGSSYNEQFF
NA,few,TRBJ2-3,TRBV11-2,TGTGCCAGCAGCTTAGCCGGGGAGGGCACAGATACGCAGTATTTT,CASSLAGEGTDTQYF
TRBD1,NA,TRBJ1-2,TRBV11-2,TGTGCCAGCAGGACAGGGGACGATGGCTACACCTTC,CASRTGDDGYTF
TRBD2,NA,TRBJ2-2,TRBV9,TGTGCCAGCAGCGCGAGAGGGGGGACTAGCGGGAGGAGGGCCGGGGAGCTGTTTTTT,CASSARGGTSGRRAGELFF
NA,NA,TRBJ2-1,TRBV11-2,TGTGCCAGCAGCTTAGCCGGGGCGCACAATGAGCAGTTCTTC,CASSLAGAHNEQFF
TRBD2,NA,TRBJ2-7,TRBV19,TGTGCCAGTAGTATAGATTGGGGGGGAACGACCTACGAGCAGTACTTC,CASSIDWGGTTYEQYF
NA,few,TRBJ2-3,TRBV6-4,TGTGCCAGCAGTGACTCGGGGCCGGCTTCTTCCTACATAAATACGCAGTATTTT,CASSDSGPASSYINTQYF
NA,NA,TRBJ2-7,TRBV4-2,TGTGCCAGCAGCCAAGATCAAGGACCCTACGAGCAGTACTTC,CASSQDQGPYEQYF
NA,NA,TRBJ2-1,TRBV18,TGTGCCAGCTCACCGCTCTTTAACGGACGCTTGGGTTGGAATGAGCAGTTCTTC,CASSPLFNGRLGWNEQFF
TRBD2,NA,TRBJ2-2,TRBV5-1,TGCGCCAGCGTCCCCGGGCTAGCGGTACCCGGGGAGCTGTTTTTT,CASVPGLAVPGELFF
NA,NA,TRBJ2-7,TRBV4-3,TGCGCCAGCAGCCAAGCCACTGGGCTCGAGCAGTACTTC,CASSQATGLEQYF
NA,once,TRBJ2-7,TRBV28,TGTGCCAGCAACAACCGGGACGGCTCCTACGAGCAGTACTTC,CASNNRDGSYEQYF
TRBD2,NA,TRBJ2-7,TRBV20-1,TGCAGTGCTAGTCAGCTAGCGGGAGGCCGGGGGTACGAGCAGTACTTC,CSASQLAGGRGYEQYF
NA,NA,TRBJ1-1,TRBV30,TGTGCCTGGAGTGCCTTGATTACTGAAGCTTTCTTT,CAWSALITEAFF
TRBD2,NA,TRBJ2-1,TRBV5-1,TGCGCCAGCAGCATTACTAGCGTTCCCTACAATGAGCAGTTCTTC,CASSITSVPYNEQFF
NA,NA,TRBJ1-1,TRBV28,TGTGCCAGCAGGTCAGGGGAACGAAACACTGAAGCTTTCTTT,CASRSGERNTEAFF
NA,NA,TRBJ2-2,TRBV7-2,TGTGCCAGCAGCTTTTATCAGGGGTCGAGCGGGGAGCTGTTTTTT,CASSFYQGSSGELFF
TRBD2,NA,TRBJ2-1,TRBV5-1,TGCGCCAGCAGCCCCGGGACTAGCGGGTACAATGAGCAGCTCTTC,CASSPGTSGYNEQLF
NA,NA,TRBJ1-1,TRBV7-9,TGTGCCAGCAGCTTAGCGATGCACACTGAAGCTTTCTTT,CASSLAMHTEAFF
NA,NA,TRBJ1-2,TRBV25-1,TGTGCCAGCACAGGGTTTGGCTACACCTTC,CASTGFGYTF
NA,NA,TRBJ2-3,TRBV7-9,TGTGCCAGCAGCTTAGTTGCCGGGGCAGATACGCAGTATTTT,CASSLVAGADTQYF
TRBD2,NA,TRBJ2-1,TRBV7-2,TGTGCCAGCACCCCCCGGATAGCGGGCACATTTGAGCAGTTCTTC,CASTPRIAGTFEQFF
TRBD2,NA,TRBJ2-2,TRBV14,TGTGCCAGCAGCCAAGGAGCTAGCGGTCCCTATCGGACCGGGGAGCTGTTTTTT,CASSQGASGPYRTGELFF
NA,NA,TRBJ2-3,TRBV14,TGTGCCAGCAGCCAAGATGGAGCAGTACAACGGAAGCAGTATTTT,CASSQDGAVQRKQYF